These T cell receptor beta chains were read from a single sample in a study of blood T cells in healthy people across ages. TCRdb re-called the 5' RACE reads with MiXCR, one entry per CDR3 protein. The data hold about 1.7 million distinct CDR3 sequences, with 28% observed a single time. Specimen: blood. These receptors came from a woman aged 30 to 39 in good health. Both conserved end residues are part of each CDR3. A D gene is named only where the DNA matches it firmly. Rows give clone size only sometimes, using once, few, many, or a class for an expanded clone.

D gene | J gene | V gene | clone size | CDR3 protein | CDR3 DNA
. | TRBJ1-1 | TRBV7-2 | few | CASSLVVSQANTEAFF | TGTGCCAGCAGCTTAGTTGTTTCACAAGCCAACACTGAAGCTTTCTTT
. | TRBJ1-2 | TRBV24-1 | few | CATSDLADYGYTF | TGTGCCACCAGTGACCTCGCTGACTATGGCTACACCTTC
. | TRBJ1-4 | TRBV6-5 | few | CASSYGPTGLNEKLFF | TGTGCCAGCAGTTACGGGCCGACAGGCCTGAATGAAAAACTGTTTTTT
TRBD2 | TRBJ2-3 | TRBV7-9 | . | CASSSGGAGGPRDTQYF | TGTGCCAGCAGCTCTGGTGGGGCGGGAGGGCCGCGAGATACGCAGTATTTT
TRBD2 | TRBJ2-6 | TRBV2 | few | CASSDQRGGAGANVLTF | TGTGCCAGCAGTGACCAGCGGGGGGGAGCTGGGGCCAACGTCCTGACTTTC
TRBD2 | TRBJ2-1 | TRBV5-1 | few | CASSLESSGRPFDEQFF | TGCGCCAGCAGCTTGGAGTCTAGCGGGCGGCCCTTCGATGAGCAGTTCTTC
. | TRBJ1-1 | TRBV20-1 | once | CSAGRMNTEAFF | TGCAGTGCTGGAAGGATGAACACTGAAGCTTTCTTT
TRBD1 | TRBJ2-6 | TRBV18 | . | CASSLRGTGGSGANVLTF | TGTGCCAGCTCACTGCGCGGGACAGGGGGCTCTGGGGCCAACGTCCTGACTTTC
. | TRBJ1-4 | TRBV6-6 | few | CATRVRATNEKLFF | TGTGCCACCCGAGTGAGGGCAACTAATGAAAAACTGTTTTTT
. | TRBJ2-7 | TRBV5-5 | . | CASSRTQGSYNEQYF | TGTGCCAGCAGCCGGACTCAAGGCTCCTACAATGAGCAGTACTTC
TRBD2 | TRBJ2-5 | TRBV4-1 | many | CASSQGTGGGQETQYF | TGCGCCAGCAGCCAAGGAACGGGAGGAGGCCAAGAGACCCAGTACTTC
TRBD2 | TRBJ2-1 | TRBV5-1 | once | CASNSPGAYGGDDEQFF | TGCGCCAGCAACTCACCGGGTGCGTACGGGGGGGATGATGAGCAGTTCTTC
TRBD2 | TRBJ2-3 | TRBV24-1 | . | CATRSGTSGSTDTQYF | TGTGCCACCAGAAGTGGGACTAGCGGAAGCACAGATACGCAGTATTTT